The clone carrying this TCR beta chain was observed a single time. The data derive from a study of T cell changes during pregnancy in multiple sclerosis. Repertoires were generated with immunoSEQ multiplex PCR, while TCRdb's copy carries only in-frame clones and drops some. Seen here are over 35,000 clones, 80% to 95% observed once, and the top ten hold around 1.3%. The sample consisted of peripheral blood. This clonotype was sampled from a female donor with multiple sclerosis, enrolled in a pregnancy study.

CDR3 DNA sequence: TGTGCCAGTAGTTCAGGACTAGCGGGAGACAATGAGCAGTTCTTC. Encoded protein: CASSSGLAGDNEQFF. V gene TRBV19 combines with J gene TRBJ2-1; 13 nucleotides agree with TRBD2. V lost 5 bases to trimming and J lost 5 bases; unmatched junction nucleotides: 3. The CDR3 totals 15 residues. Germline V gene data show CDR1 as LNHDA and CDR2 as SQIVND (reference sequence).